This T cell receptor beta chain was sequenced in a study of regulatory T cells in long-lasting Graves disease. Study background: Patients newly diagnosed with Graves' had been on antithyroid drugs for under 3 months.

Germline CDR1 reads LGHNA; CDR2 reads YSLEER. J was trimmed by 2 bases and V by 0 bases; bases with no gene match: 6. The CDR3 is 17 residues long. Library construction for TCR beta used iRepertoire HTBI primers and Arm-PCR of CDR3 regions. TCRdb analysed the multiplex PCR reads with MiXCR anew, one entry per CDR3 protein. The table has 440,000 or so distinct CDR3 sequences, about a sixth seen once. Time point specified: newly diagnosed GD, antithyroid drugs for less than 3 months. TCR sequences were obtained from RNA taken from PBMCs. This same sample was also part of a study on T cells in Graves' hyperthyroidism and ophthalmopathy.

This rearrangement joins TRBV4-3 to TRBJ2-1; 8 bases are shared with TRBD1. Sequenced here: peripheral blood mononuclear cells (PBMCs), sampled at new diagnosis, from a patient treated with antithyroid drugs. The clonotype originates from a woman aged 30 to 39 with Graves disease. This CDR3 reads CASSQDVEQGAYNEQFF. The CDR3 nucleotides read TGCGCCAGCAGCCAAGATGTGGAACAGGGGGCCTACAATGAGCAGTTCTTC.